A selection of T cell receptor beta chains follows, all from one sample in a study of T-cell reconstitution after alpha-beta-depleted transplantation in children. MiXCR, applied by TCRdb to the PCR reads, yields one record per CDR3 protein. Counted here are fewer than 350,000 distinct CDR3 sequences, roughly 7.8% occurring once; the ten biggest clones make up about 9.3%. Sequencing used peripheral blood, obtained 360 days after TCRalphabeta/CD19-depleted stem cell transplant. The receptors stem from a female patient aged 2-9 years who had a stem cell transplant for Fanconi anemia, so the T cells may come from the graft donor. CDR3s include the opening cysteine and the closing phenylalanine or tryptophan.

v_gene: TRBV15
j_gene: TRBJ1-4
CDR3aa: CATSRDLEAQLLGEKLFF

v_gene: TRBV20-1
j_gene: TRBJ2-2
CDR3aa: CSARRGGGELFF

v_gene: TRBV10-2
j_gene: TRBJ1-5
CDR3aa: CASRLASNQPQHF

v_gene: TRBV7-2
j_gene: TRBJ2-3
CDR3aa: CASSLAVTQYF

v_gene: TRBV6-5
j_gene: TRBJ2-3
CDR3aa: CASTRQGANTQYF

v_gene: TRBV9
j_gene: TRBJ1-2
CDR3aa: CASSVPSGGYTF

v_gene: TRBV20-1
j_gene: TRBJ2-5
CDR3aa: CSAGPGGAETQYF

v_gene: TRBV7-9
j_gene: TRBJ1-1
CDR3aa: CASSLEIANTEAFF

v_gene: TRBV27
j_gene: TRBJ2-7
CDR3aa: CASSPGSANEQYF

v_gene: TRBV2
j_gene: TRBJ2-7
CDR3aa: CARKDDRNYEQYF

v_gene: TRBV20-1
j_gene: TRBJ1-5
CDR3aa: CSASPAPPNQPQHF

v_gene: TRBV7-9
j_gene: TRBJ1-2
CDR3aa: CASSPGQDNYGYTF

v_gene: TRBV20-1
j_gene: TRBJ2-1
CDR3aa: CSVRGLSYNEQFF

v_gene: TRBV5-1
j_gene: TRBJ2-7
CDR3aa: CASSLGRLGDKTYEQYF

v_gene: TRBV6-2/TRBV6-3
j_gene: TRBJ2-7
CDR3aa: CASSLSGYEQYF

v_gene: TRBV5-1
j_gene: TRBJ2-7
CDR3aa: CASSLRGSTNEQYF

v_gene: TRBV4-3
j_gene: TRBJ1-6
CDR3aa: CASSLGRGSGSPLHF

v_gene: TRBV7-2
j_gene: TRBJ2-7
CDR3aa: CASSPFIAGAYEQYF

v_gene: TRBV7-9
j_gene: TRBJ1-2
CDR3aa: CASSSGGREGYTF

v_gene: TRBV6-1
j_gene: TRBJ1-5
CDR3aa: CASSERGAVSNQPQHF

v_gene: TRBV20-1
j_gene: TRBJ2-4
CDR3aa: CSASPMTLGVGTGRFIQYF

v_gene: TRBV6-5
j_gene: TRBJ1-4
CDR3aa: CASSSGGTRLGEKLFF

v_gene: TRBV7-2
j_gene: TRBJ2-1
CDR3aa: CASSLAAGGNEQFF

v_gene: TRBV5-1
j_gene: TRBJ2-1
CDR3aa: CASSLVLDSSYNEQFF

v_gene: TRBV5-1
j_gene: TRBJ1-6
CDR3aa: CASSLTGGLYSPLHF

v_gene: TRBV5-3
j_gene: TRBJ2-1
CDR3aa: CARRLRTSGVPNNEQFF

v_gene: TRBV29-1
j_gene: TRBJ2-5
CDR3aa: CSVAADRTQYF

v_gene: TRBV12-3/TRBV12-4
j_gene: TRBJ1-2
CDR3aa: CASSPGTGMRYGYTF

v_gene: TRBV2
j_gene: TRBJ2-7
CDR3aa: CASSEVAPYEQYF

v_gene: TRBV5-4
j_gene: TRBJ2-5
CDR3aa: CASGKGLAEIQETQYF

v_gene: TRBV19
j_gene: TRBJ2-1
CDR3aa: CASNPGGGAYNEQFF

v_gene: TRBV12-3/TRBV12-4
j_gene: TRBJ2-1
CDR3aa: CASRAQDRNEQFF

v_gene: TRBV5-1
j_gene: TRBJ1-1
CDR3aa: CASSLEGPPVTEAFF

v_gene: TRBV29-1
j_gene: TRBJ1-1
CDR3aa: CSSWGRGEAFF

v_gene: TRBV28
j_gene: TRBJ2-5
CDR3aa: CASSFRQGARETQYF

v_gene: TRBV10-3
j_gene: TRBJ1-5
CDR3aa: CAIRGDSNQPQHF

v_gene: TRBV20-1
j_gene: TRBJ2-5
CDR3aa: CSARSPRDGKETQYF

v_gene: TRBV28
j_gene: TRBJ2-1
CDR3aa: CASSERDEQFF

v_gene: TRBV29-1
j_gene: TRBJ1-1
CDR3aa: CSVGGGVYEAFF

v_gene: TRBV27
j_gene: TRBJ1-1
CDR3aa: CASSLPSDRPELRWMNTEAFF

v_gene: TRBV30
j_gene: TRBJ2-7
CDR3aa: CAWSPTGTGGSYEQYF

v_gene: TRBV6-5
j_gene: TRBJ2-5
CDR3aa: CASSYSAGTLETQYF